These T cell receptor beta chains were read from a single sample in a study of blood T cell repertoires in COVID-19. Clones were sequenced by immunoSEQ multiplex PCR, and TCRdb holds only the in-frame ones, with some missing. Counted here are under 150,000 clones, almost 90% occurring once; the ten biggest clones make up about 10%. Input material: peripheral blood. The receptors were sampled from a man in his fifties with active or convalescent COVID-19. Both conserved end residues are part of each CDR3. Fields, in order: V gene, J gene, CDR3 protein.

TRBV5-1,TRBJ2-7,CASSLTAGETYEQYF
TRBV19,TRBJ1-5,CASTDDRVGQPQHF
TRBV5-1,TRBJ1-3,CASSLGTGSSGNTIYF
TRBV19,TRBJ1-2,CASSIRGLQGSNKDGYTF
TRBV5-5,TRBJ2-7,CASSYWRDSPRDF
TRBV3-1/TRBV3-2,TRBJ2-3,CASRLRAGEGDTQYF
TRBV4-3,TRBJ2-4,CASSQTTGNIQYF
TRBV19,TRBJ1-1,CASRGQGNTEAFF
TRBV30,TRBJ2-7,CAWSEGRYEQYF
TRBV5-1,TRBJ2-7,CASSLVAGGSREQYF
TRBV7-2,TRBJ2-5,CASSLVRVDLIQETQYF
TRBV24-1,TRBJ1-2,CATSGGGRGYTF
TRBV19,TRBJ2-7,CASSLLHGGGTYEQYF
TRBV6-5,TRBJ2-2,CASSYDRRTGELFF
TRBV2,TRBJ2-1,CASRTGTSSYNEQFF
TRBV15,TRBJ1-1,CATSRPSTLNTEAFF
TRBV23-1,TRBJ1-5,CASSNRQGGDSNQPQHF
TRBV6-2/TRBV6-3,TRBJ2-1,CASSYQGLAGVDEQFF
TRBV5-1,TRBJ2-3,CASSLARDTQYF
TRBV4-2,TRBJ1-5,CASSPEGTGGQPQHF
TRBV5-4,TRBJ2-3,CASSLPGFSTDTQYF
TRBV21-1,TRBJ1-2,CASKTTGGANGYTF
TRBV27,TRBJ1-6,CASRGPGGTGSSPLHF
TRBV9,TRBJ2-3,CASSPSTSTSTDTQYF
TRBV7-3,TRBJ2-1,CASSFDGASNEQFF
TRBV7-2,TRBJ2-7,CASSLNRQTYEQYF
TRBV5-1,TRBJ2-3,CASSLDRGTDTQYF
TRBV2,TRBJ1-2,CASREDRGGYGYTF
TRBV5-5,TRBJ1-4,CASSQTVATNEKLFF
TRBV6-4,TRBJ2-1,CASSDFGGQGAGEQFF
TRBV15,TRBJ1-5,CATSRTVNSNQPQHF
TRBV24-1,TRBJ2-5,CATSGSGTGTQETQYF
TRBV7-3,TRBJ2-1,CASSLGRNRADQLAGVHNEQFF
TRBV2,TRBJ1-1,CASSEATGRVDTEAFF
TRBV4-1,TRBJ1-2,CASSQLTGGENYGYTF
TRBV29-1,TRBJ2-2,CSVVGGQMNTGELFF
TRBV5-4,TRBJ2-7,CASSVDRGSSYEQYF
TRBV4-2,TRBJ2-5,CASSQDPAGFQETQYF
TRBV7-2,TRBJ1-4,CASSIRRGLDEKLFF
TRBV11-3,TRBJ2-1,CASSLAGEYYNEQFF
TRBV4-3,TRBJ2-7,CASSQAATGDSYEQYF
TRBV18,TRBJ1-5,CASSADRGALGPQHF
TRBV28,TRBJ2-2,CASSFPAANTGELFF
TRBV5-4,TRBJ2-7,CASSPGTVSSYEQYF
TRBV9,TRBJ2-2,CASSPSGSGTGELFF
TRBV20-1,TRBJ2-5,CSAKRETQYF
TRBV19,TRBJ2-7,CASSIDGNSYEQYF
TRBV20-1,TRBJ2-7,CSASEGVEQYF